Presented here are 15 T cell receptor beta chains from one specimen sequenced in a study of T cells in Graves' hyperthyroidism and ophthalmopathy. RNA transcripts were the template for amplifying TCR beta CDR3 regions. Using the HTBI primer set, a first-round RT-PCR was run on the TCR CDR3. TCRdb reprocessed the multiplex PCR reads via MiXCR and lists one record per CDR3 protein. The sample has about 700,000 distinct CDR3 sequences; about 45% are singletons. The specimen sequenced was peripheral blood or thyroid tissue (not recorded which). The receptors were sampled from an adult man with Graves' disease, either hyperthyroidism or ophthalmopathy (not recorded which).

The CDR3 is CASSLREANYGYTF. Written as DNA, the CDR3 is TGTGCCAGCAGCTTAAGGGAGGCTAACTATGGCTACACCTTC. The genes are TRBV7-9 and TRBJ1-2; D is undetermined. The V and J ends lost 2 bases and 0 bases respectively, with 7 bases between them. CDR1 is SEHNR, CDR2 FQNEAQ, per germline (reference sequence). The CDR3 has 14 amino acids. Full variable domain (rest looked up from reference TRBV7-9 and TRBJ1-2): DTGVSQNPRHKITKRGQNVTFRCDPISEHNRLYWYRQTLGQGPEFLTYFQNEAQLEKSRLLSDRFSAERPKGSFSTLEIQRTEQGDSAMYLCASSLREANYGYTFGSGTRLTVV.

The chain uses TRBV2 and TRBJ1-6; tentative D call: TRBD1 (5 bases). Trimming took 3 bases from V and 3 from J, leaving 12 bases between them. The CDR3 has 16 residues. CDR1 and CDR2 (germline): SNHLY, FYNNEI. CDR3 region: CASSDLTGVYNSPLHF. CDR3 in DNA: TGTGCCAGCAGTGATCTAACAGGAGTCTATAATTCACCCCTCCACTTT.

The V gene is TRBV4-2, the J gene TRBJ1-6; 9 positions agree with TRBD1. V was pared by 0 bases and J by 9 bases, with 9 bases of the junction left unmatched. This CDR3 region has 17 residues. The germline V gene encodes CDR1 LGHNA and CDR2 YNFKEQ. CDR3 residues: CASSQDVQGASVSPLHF. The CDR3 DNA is TGTGCCAGCAGCCAAGATGTACAGGGGGCTTCGGTTTCACCCCTCCACTTT.

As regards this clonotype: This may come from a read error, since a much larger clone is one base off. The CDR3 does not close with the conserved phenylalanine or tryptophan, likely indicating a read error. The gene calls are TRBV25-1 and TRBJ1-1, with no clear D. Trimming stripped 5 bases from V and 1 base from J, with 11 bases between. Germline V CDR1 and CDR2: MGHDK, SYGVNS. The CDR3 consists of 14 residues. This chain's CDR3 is CASSYSGGNTEAFL. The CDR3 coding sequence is TGTGCCAGCAGTTACTCTGGAGGGAACACTGAAGCTTTCCTT.

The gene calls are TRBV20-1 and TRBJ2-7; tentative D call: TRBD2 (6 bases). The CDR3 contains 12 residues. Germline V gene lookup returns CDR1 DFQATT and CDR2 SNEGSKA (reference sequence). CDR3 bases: TGCAGCGGGGGACCGTCATCCTACGAGCAGTACTTC. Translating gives CSGGPSSYEQYF.

The CDR3 DNA is TGTGCCAGTAGTGACACTAGCGGCCAAGAGACCCAGTACTTC. This encodes CASSDTSGQETQYF. The chain is built from TRBV19 and TRBJ2-5, with 8 positions matching TRBD2. Germline V gene sequence: CDR1 LNHDA, CDR2 SQIVND (reference sequence). The ends lost 5 bases at V and 1 base at J; junction bases unmatched: 3. The CDR3 has 14 residues.

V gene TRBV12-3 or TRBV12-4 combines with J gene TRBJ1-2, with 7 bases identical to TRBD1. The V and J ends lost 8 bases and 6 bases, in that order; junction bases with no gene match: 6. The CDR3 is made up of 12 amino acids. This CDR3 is CASHDRADGYTF. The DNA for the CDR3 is TGTGCCAGCCACGACAGGGCGGATGGCTACACCTTC.

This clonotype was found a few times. The CDR3: CASSLAQGYSGNTIYF. The CDR3 DNA follows: TGTGCCAGCAGCTTAGCCCAGGGGTACTCTGGAAACACCATATATTTT. V and J are TRBV7-9 and TRBJ1-3; possibly TRBD1 for D (6 bases). This CDR3 spans 16 amino acids. Germline CDR1 reads SEHNR; CDR2 reads FQNEAQ (reference sequence). Trimming left V 0 bases short and J 0 bases short, with 9 bases between.

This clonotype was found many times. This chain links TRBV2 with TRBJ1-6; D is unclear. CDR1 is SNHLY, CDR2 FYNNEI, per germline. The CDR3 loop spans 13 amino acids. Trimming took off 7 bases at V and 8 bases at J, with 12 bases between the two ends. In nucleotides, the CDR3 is TGTGCCAGCACCTACAAGGAAGATTCACCCCTCCACTTT. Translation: CASTYKEDSPLHF.

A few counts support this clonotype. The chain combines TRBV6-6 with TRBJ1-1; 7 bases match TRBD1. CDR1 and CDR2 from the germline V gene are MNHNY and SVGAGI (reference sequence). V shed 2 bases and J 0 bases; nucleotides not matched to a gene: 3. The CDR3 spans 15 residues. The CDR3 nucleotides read TGTGCCAGCAGTTACGGGACAGCGATGAACACTGAAGCTTTCTTT. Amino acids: CASSYGTAMNTEAFF.

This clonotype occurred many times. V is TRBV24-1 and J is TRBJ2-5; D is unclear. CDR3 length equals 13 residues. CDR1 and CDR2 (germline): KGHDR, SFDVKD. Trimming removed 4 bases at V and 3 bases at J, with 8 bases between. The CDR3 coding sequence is TGTGCCACCAGTGACCCAGGCAAAGAGACCCAGTACTTC. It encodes CATSDPGKETQYF.

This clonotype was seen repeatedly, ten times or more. The CDR3: CATSRDLDGTYEQYF. CDR3 nucleotide sequence: TGTGCCACCAGCAGAGATTTGGACGGGACCTACGAGCAGTACTTC. J is TRBJ2-7 and V is TRBV15; D is perhaps TRBD2 (5 bases). This CDR3 region has 15 residues. V lost 0 bases and J 2 bases, leaving 11 bases between the germline ends. From germline, CDR1 is LNHNV and CDR2 YYDKDF (reference sequence). Combining the CDR3 with reference TRBV15 and TRBJ2-7 gives the whole variable domain DAMVIQNPRYQVTQFGKPVTLSCSQTLNHNVMYWYQQKSSQAPKLLFHYYDKDFNNEADTPDNFQSRRPNTSFCFLDIRSPGLGDTAMYLCATSRDLDGTYEQYFGPGTRLTVT.

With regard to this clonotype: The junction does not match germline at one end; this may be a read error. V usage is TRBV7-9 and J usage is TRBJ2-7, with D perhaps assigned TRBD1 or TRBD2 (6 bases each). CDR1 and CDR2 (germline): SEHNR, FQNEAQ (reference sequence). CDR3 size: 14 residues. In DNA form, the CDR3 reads TGCGCCAGCAGCCAAGGGGGGACGGTCTACGAGCAGTACTTC. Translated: CASSQGGTVYEQYF.

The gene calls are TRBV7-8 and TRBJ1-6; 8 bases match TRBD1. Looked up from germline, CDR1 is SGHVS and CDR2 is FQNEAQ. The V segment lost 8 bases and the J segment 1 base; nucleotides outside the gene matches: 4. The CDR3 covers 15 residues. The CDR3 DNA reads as TGTGCCAGCGGACAGGGATTGTCCTATAATTCACCCCTCCACTTT. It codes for CASGQGLSYNSPLHF.

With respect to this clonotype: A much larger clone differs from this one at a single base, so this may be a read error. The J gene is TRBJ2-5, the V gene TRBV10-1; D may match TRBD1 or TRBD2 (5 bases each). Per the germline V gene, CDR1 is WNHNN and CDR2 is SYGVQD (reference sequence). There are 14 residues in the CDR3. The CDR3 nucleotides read TGCGCCAGCAGTGATCTGGGGGAACAAGAGGCCCAGTACTTC. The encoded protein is CASSDLGEQEAQYF.